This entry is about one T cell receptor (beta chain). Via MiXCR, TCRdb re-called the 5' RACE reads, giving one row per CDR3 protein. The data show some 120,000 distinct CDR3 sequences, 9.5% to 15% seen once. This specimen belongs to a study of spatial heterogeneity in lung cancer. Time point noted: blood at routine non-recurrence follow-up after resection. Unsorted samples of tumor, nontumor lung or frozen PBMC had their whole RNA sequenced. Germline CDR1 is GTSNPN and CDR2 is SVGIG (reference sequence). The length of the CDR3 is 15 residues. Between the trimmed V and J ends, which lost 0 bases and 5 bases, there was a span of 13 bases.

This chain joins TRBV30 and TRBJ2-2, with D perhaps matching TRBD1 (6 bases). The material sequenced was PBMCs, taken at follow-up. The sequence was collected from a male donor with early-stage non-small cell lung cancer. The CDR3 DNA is TGTGCCTGGAGTGTACCGGACAGTTGGACCGGGGAGCTGTTTTTT. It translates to CAWSVPDSWTGELFF.